This T cell receptor beta chain comes out of a study of radiotherapy plus CTLA-4 blockade in lung cancer. The CDR3 loop spans 14 amino acids. Unmatched junction bases numbered 4, after V lost 0 bases and J lost 9 bases. The germline gives CDR1 LNHNV, CDR2 YYDKDF (reference sequence). Measured with immunoSEQ multiplex PCR; TCRdb has only the in-frame clones, and not every one. The table has tens of thousands of clones, 70% to 85% seen once. The sample here was peripheral blood, taken from a patient treated with radiotherapy plus ipilimumab. This TCR came from a human donor with non-small cell lung cancer who had a complete response to radiotherapy plus ipilimumab. The genes are TRBV15 and TRBJ2-1; 8 bases line up with TRBD2. The CDR3 nucleotides are TGTGCCACCAGCAGAGATAGGACTAGCCCTGAGCAGTTCTTC. This sequence encodes CATSRDRTSPEQFF.